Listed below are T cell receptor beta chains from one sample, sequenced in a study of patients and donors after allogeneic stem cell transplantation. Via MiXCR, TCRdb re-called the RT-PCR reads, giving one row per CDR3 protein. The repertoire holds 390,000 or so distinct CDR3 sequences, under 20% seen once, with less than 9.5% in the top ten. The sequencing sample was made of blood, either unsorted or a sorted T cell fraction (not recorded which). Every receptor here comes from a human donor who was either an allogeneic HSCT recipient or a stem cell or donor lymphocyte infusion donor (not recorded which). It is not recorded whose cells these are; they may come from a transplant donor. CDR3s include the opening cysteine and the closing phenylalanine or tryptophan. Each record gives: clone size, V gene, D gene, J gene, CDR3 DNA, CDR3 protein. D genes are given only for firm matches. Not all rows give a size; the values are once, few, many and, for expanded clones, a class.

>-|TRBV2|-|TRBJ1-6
TGTGCCAGCAGTCTACGGGTGGACCCATTCTCACCCCTCCACTTT
CASSLRVDPFSPLHF
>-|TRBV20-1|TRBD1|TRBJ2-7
TGCAGTGCTAGAGATCGGCAGGGGGACGGACCCTACGAGCAGTACTTC
CSARDRQGDGPYEQYF
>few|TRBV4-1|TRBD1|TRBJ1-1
TGCGCCAGCAGCCCGCCGGACAGACAGGGATTGAACACTGAAGCTTTCTTT
CASSPPDRQGLNTEAFF
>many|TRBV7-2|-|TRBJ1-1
TGTGCCAGCAGCTTAGTCCAGGGGATGAACACTGAAGCTTTCTTT
CASSLVQGMNTEAFF
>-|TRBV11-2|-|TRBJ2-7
TGTGCCAGCAGCCACCTAACCTACGAGCAGTACTTC
CASSHLTYEQYF
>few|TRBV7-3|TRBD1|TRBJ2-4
TGTGCCAGCAGCTTAATGTCCCAGACAGGGTTAGCCAAAAACATTCAGTACTTC
CASSLMSQTGLAKNIQYF
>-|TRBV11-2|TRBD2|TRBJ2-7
TGTGCCAGCAGCTCCGTAGCGGGAGCCTACGAGCAGTACTTC
CASSSVAGAYEQYF
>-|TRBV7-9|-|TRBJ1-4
TGTGCCAGCAGCCCTAGGTATGGGGCTGAAAAACTGTTTTTT
CASSPRYGAEKLFF
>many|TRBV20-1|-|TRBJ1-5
TGCAGTGCTAGACATGGGGGGCAGGGCCGTCAGCCCCAGCATTTT
CSARHGGQGRQPQHF
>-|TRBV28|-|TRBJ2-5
TGTGCCAGCACCCCGGGTCCCAAAGAGACCCAGTACTTC
CASTPGPKETQYF
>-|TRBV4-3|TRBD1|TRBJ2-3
TGCGCCAGCAGCCAAGTGAGGGGGCGGACAGATACGCAGTATTTT
CASSQVRGRTDTQYF
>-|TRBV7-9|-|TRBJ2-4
TGTGCCAGCAGCTTAGGGTCTGCAGCCAAAAACATTCAGTACTTC
CASSLGSAAKNIQYF
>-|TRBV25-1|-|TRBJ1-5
TGTGCCAGCAGTGGTGGGGGGGGTCAGCCCCAGCATTTT
CASSGGGGQPQHF
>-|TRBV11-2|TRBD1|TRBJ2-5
TGTGCCAGCAGCTCGACAGACAGGGGCCAAGAGACCCAGTACTTC
CASSSTDRGQETQYF
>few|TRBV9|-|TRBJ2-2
TGTGCCAGCAGCGGAGCTAACACCGGGGAGCTGTTTTTT
CASSGANTGELFF
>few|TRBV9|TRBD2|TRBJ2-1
TGTGCCAGCAGCGGGACTAGCGGGAGTGTTAATGAGCAGTTCTTC
CASSGTSGSVNEQFF
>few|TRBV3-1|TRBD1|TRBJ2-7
TGTGCCAGCAGCAATTGGGGAAGGACAGGGAACGAGCAGTACTTC
CASSNWGRTGNEQYF
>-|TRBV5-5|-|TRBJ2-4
TGTGCCAGCAGCTTGATGGGGGGGGGCGCCAAAAACATTCAGTACTTC
CASSLMGGGAKNIQYF
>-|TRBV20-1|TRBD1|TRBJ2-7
TGCAGTGCTAGCCCATTGACAGGGTCCTACGAGCAGTACTTC
CSASPLTGSYEQYF
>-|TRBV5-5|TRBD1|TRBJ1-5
TGTGCCAGCAGCGCCCGGGGACAGGGGGGCAATCAGCCCCAGCATTTT
CASSARGQGGNQPQHF
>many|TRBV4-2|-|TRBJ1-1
TGTGCCAGCAGCCAGGGATTCGGAGACAAGGCTTTCTTT
CASSQGFGDKAFF
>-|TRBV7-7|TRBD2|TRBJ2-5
TGTGCTAGCAGCTTAGAGCGCGGGGGACAAGAGACCCAGTACTTC
CASSLERGGQETQYF
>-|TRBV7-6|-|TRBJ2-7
TGTGCCAGCAGCTTAGAGATGGGTGAATCCTACGAGCAGTACTTC
CASSLEMGESYEQYF
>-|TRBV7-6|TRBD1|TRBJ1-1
TGTGCCAGCAGCTCTCCGGGACAGGGGGCCACTGAAGCTTTCTTT
CASSSPGQGATEAFF
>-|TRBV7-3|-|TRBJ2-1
TGTGCCAGCAGCTTAGGGTTCTACAATGAGCAGTTCTTC
CASSLGFYNEQFF
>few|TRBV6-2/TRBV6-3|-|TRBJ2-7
TGTGCCAGCAGTTACCCGCTCACTAGGTACGAGCAGTACTTC
CASSYPLTRYEQYF